Sequencing of this TCR beta chain was carried out in a study of control samples from healthy donors and cancer patients. TCRdb's copy holds only in-frame clones and misses some; the assay was immunoSEQ multiplex PCR. This sample has 200,000 or so clones; roughly nine tenths occur once, and the top ten carry 1.5% to 2%. This CDR3 region has 16 residues. V shed 4 bases, J shed 8 bases, and the junction held 11 bases outside the gene matches. CDR1 and CDR2 from the germline V gene are SGHAT and FQDESV (reference sequence). The chain uses TRBV11-1 and TRBJ1-6, with 7 bases fitting TRBD1. The clonotype originates from a young man in good health. Sequencing used blood. The CDR3 loop reads CASSSRDRRLDSPLHF. The CDR3 DNA reads TGTGCCAGCAGCTCCCGGGACAGAAGACTAGATTCACCCCTCCACTTT.